Reported below is one TCR beta chain. Its antigen is as yet unknown. The CDR3 end falls 3 residues outside the read, so it is completed with the germline J gene. The record originates from a study of T cells in women clearing cervical HPV infection. About the study: Case blood drawn at lesion detection; control blood after infection cleared. Cases' blood sampling followed lesion detection by median roughly 160 days (90 to 200). Study-wide results and limits: TRBV6-7 abundance was lower in cases than controls (about 0.099% versus 0.16%).

Prevalent HPV16 infections were excluded; only incident single HPV16 infections included. The CDR3 has 13 amino acids. Per the germline V gene, CDR1 is SGHVS and CDR2 is FNYEAQ. V was trimmed by 1 base and J by 2 bases, leaving 5 bases between them. Generated by immunoSEQ multiplex PCR, the TCRdb table keeps only in-frame clones and is missing some. This table holds 15,000 to 20,000 clones. Material: blood buffy coat. The chain recombines TRBV7-6 with TRBJ2-5; D is undetermined. The TCR comes from a woman aged 18-70 years with a cervical HPV16 infection that either progressed to CIN3+ or cleared (not recorded which). The CDR3 region is CASSLGAQETQYF. The DNA read from the CDR3 is TGTGCCAGCAGCTTAGGAGCTCAAGAGACC.